Included here is one TCR beta chain sequence, with context. The length of the CDR3 is 17 residues. Germline V gene data show CDR1 as SGHDT and CDR2 as YYEEEE. After removal of 4 bases from V and 3 bases from J, the junction contained 12 bases not matched to a gene. The sample comes from a study of control samples from healthy donors and cancer patients. Profiling relied on immunoSEQ multiplex PCR, and the TCRdb table lists in-frame clones only, not all of them. The sample includes 35,000 to 50,000 clones, approximately 94% seen only once; the top ten take approximately 24%. The sequence derives from a man aged 55 to 70 in good health. Sequencing was carried out using blood. The rearrangement joins TRBV5-6 to TRBJ1-1, with 10 bases lining up with TRBD1. The CDR3: CASSKSPGTGEHTEAFF. The CDR3 coding sequence is TGTGCCAGCAGCAAAAGCCCCGGGACAGGGGAGCACACTGAAGCTTTCTTT.